This TCR beta chain stems from a study of shared clonotypes between healthy human individuals. V lost 4 bases to trimming and J lost 0 bases; unmatched junction nucleotides: 9. CDR3 size: 17 residues. CDR1 and CDR2 from the germline V gene are SGHNT and YYREEE (reference sequence). Each replicate PCR on the sorted subsets used 150 to 200 ng DNA (around 30,000 T cell genomes). In the original processing: Junction-only sequences without quality scores were provided by ImmunoSEQ, so filtering was different. Data came from immunoSEQ multiplex PCR; TCRdb stores just in-frame clones and leaves some out. For V, J and clone size, that table is used; D and trimming come from the DNA. The sample lists about 2 million clones; 85% to 95% were seen once. Subsets obtained from CD4+ cells comprised CD45RA+ naive and CD45RA-negative memory cells.

The sequence came from a man younger than 35 in good health. The chain couples TRBV5-4 to TRBJ2-1, with TRBD2 identical over 8 bases. The material sequenced was naive CD4+ T cells sorted from blood. The subset was: CD45RA+ positively selected. The CDR3 coding sequence is TGTGCCAGCAGCCCGGACCCTAGCGGGCTCTCCTACAATGAGCAGTTCTTC. This encodes CASSPDPSGLSYNEQFF.